The text below deals with one T cell receptor (beta chain). Its target is unknown. V shed 0 bases and J shed 3 bases, with 6 bases lying between them. The CDR3 has 14 amino acids. Per germline, CDR1 SGDLS and CDR2 YYNGEE. The data derive from a study of Ad26.COV2.S vaccination and SARS-CoV-2 variants. Study-wide background: Donor participated within the Ad26.COV2.S arm of the COV1001 trial.

Treatment defined: roughly 18 received Ad26.COV2.S at low or high dose, single or two shots; about 5 received placebo; per-sample allocation not given. Samples analyzed were those drawn on day 63 after the first vaccine or placebo injection. The data were produced by immunoSEQ multiplex PCR, yet TCRdb's version contains in-frame clones alone and is incomplete. The sample carries a few hundred thousand clones, roughly four fifths recorded once. Findings of the study overall: Measurements of TCR breadth and depth may have given underestimates of the total T cell responses.

Sequences were derived from peripheral blood, sampled in a trial of Ad26.COV2.S vaccine versus placebo. This sequence joins TRBV9 and TRBJ2-2; D ambiguous. The TCR sequence derives from a person aged 18-65 years who received the Ad26.COV2.S COVID-19 vaccine or a placebo. Here the CDR3 DNA reads TGTGCCAGCAGCGTAGCACAGTACACCGGGGAGCTGTTTTTT. Translated, it gives CASSVAQYTGELFF.